These T cell receptor beta chains were read from a single sample in a study of blood T cell repertoires in COVID-19. Method: immunoSEQ multiplex PCR; TCRdb's copy keeps in-frame clones and lacks some. The repertoire holds about 16,000 clones, with around 86% as singletons. The sequenced sample was peripheral blood. Every receptor here comes from a human donor in a cohort sampled during active COVID-19. Both conserved end residues are part of each CDR3. The D gene is left open where the match is weak. Not every row has a clone size; where given, it reads once, few, many or a size class.

NA	TRBV19	NA	TRBJ2-1	TGTGCCAGTTCTCCAACCCCCCTGCCCAGCAATGAGCAGTTCTTC	CASSPTPLPSNEQFF
NA	TRBV9	NA	TRBJ2-3	TGTGCCAGCAGCGTAGGATTTTCGGGTACGCAGTATTTT	CASSVGFSGTQYF
NA	TRBV6-2/TRBV6-3	NA	TRBJ1-5	TGTGCCAGCAGTTACTACCCCCACCGGAGAAATCAGCCCCAGCATTTT	CASSYYPHRRNQPQHF
NA	TRBV5-1	NA	TRBJ2-1	TGCGCCAGCCGTGTCGCGGGACAGACCTACAATGAGCAGTTCTTC	CASRVAGQTYNEQFF
NA	TRBV4-1	NA	TRBJ2-2	TGCGCCAGCAGCCGGCGGGGCAGGGGGGAATACTCGAACACCGGGGAGCTGTTTTTT	CASSRRGRGEYSNTGELFF
NA	TRBV11-3	NA	TRBJ2-1	TGTGCCAGCAGCTTAGATCCGGACAGCCGTGAGCAGTTCTTC	CASSLDPDSREQFF
few	TRBV6-5	NA	TRBJ1-2	TGTGCCAGCTCCCCCGCGGGCGCGGACTATGGCTACACCTTC	CASSPAGADYGYTF
NA	TRBV2	TRBD1	TRBJ2-1	TGTGCCAGCAGTCTCTGGACAGGCTACAATGAGCAGTTCTTC	CASSLWTGYNEQFF
NA	TRBV27	TRBD2	TRBJ2-5	TGTGCCAGCAGTCCTCGGGGAGGGCCGCAAGAGACCCAGTACTTC	CASSPRGGPQETQYF
NA	TRBV2	TRBD1	TRBJ1-2	TGTGCCAGCCGGGACAGGGGGCTTGAGGATGGCTACACCTTC	CASRDRGLEDGYTF
NA	TRBV19	TRBD1	TRBJ2-7	TGTGCCAGTTCGGGACAGCGATCCTACGAGCAGTACTTC	CASSGQRSYEQYF
once	TRBV7-9	TRBD1	TRBJ2-2	TGTGCCAGCAGGCCGGGACAGGGATCCGGGGAGCTGTTTTTT	CASRPGQGSGELFF
NA	TRBV14	TRBD1	TRBJ1-2	TGTGCCAGCAGCCAAGACACCGGGACAGGGGTTCTTGGCTACACCTTC	CASSQDTGTGVLGYTF
once	TRBV7-8	NA	TRBJ1-2	TGTGCCAGCAGCTTATTACAGTTCTATGGCTACACCTTC	CASSLLQFYGYTF
NA	TRBV5-1	TRBD1	TRBJ2-7	TGCGCCAGCCGAGGTCCCCGGACAGGGTCCTACGAGCAGTACTTC	CASRGPRTGSYEQYF
NA	TRBV9	NA	TRBJ2-7	TGTGCCAGCAGCCAAGGACAAGGCCAGGGGTACGAGCAGTACTTC	CASSQGQGQGYEQYF